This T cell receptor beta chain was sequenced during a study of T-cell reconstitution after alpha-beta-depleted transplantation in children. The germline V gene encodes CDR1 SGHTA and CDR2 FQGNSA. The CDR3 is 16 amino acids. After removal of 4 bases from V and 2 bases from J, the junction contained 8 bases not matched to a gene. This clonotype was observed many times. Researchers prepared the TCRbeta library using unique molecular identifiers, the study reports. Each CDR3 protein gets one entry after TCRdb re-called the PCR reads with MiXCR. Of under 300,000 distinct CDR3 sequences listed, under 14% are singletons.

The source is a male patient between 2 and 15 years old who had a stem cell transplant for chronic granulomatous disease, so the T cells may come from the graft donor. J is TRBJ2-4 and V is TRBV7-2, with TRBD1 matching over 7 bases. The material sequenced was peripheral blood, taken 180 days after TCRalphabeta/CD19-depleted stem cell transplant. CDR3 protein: CASSSSLTGTKNIQYF. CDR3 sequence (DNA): TGTGCCAGCAGCTCATCATTGACAGGGACCAAAAACATTCAGTACTTC. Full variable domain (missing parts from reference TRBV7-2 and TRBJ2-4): GAGVSQSPSNKVTEKGKDVELRCDPISGHTALYWYRQSLGQGLEFLIYFQGNSAPDKSGLPSDRFSAERTGGSVSTLTIQRTQQEDSAVYLCASSSSLTGTKNIQYFGAGTRLSVL.